Below are 17 T cell receptor beta chains sequenced from a single sample in a study of blood T cell repertoires in COVID-19. Data came from immunoSEQ multiplex PCR; TCRdb stores just in-frame clones and leaves some out. The table lists about 50,000 clones, around 85% of them singletons. Sequencing was carried out using peripheral blood. Receptors were obtained from a human donor in a cohort sampled during active COVID-19.

The chain employs TRBV9 and TRBJ2-1; D might be TRBD2 (5 bases). V lost 3 bases, J lost 0 bases, and 13 bases lay in between. The CDR3 contains 16 residues. Germline CDR1 and CDR2: SGDLS and YYNGEE. CDR3 in amino acids: CASSAQRRSSYNEQFF. The CDR3 bases are TGTGCCAGCAGCGCCCAGCGGCGCAGCTCCTACAATGAGCAGTTCTTC.

The chain uses TRBV19 and TRBJ2-5, with TRBD1 identical over 9 bases. The trim removed 5 bases at V and 5 bases at J, leaving 6 bases unmatched. The length of the CDR3 is 14 residues. Germline CDR1 is LNHDA and CDR2 is SQIVND (reference sequence). In DNA, the CDR3 is TGTGCCAGTAGTCCCGGACAGGGGCGGGAGACCCAGTACTTC. Translation gives CASSPGQGRETQYF.

The genes are TRBV11-2 and TRBJ1-1; D gene ambiguous. The CDR3 length is 13 residues. The V gene's germline CDR1 is SGHAT and CDR2 FQNNGV. Trimming shortened V by 3 bases and J by 1 base, and 6 bases separated the two germline ends. CDR3 DNA sequence: TGTGCCAGCAGCTTTAACGGGAACACTGAAGCTTTCTTT. It codes for CASSFNGNTEAFF.

This clone was observed a handful of times. The chain has TRBV23-1 and TRBJ2-1; 11 positions agree with TRBD2. TRBV23-1 is known as an ORF, though its function is uncertain. The CDR3 length is 19 residues. V was pared by 1 base and J by 4 bases, with 12 bases of the junction left unmatched. The CDR3 region is CASSQFRIAGGLIYNEQFF. DNA of the CDR3: TGCGCCAGCAGTCAATTCCGGATAGCGGGGGGGCTAATTTACAATGAGCAGTTCTTC.

The chain carries TRBV9 and TRBJ2-2; the match to TRBD1 covers 7 bases. Germline-derived CDR1 and CDR2 are SGDLS and YYNGEE. With V trimmed by 4 bases and J by 5 bases, 8 bases remained unmatched. This CDR3 spans 15 amino acids. The chain's CDR3 is CASSSNRGLTGELFF. DNA for the CDR3: TGTGCCAGCAGCAGCAACAGGGGATTGACCGGGGAGCTGTTTTTT.

In its sample, this clone was seen once. The chain carries TRBV20-1 and TRBJ2-7, with D possibly being TRBD1 (6 bases). CDR3 length equals 13 residues. The V gene's germline CDR1 is DFQATT and CDR2 SNEGSKA (reference sequence). The V and J ends lost 3 bases and 7 bases respectively, with 16 bases between them. The CDR3 sequence is CSASGGEVSEQYF. CDR3 bases: TGCAGTGCTAGTGGGGGCGAGGTTAGTGAGCAGTACTTC.

This chain connects TRBV28 to TRBJ1-4; TRBD1 agrees at 7 bases. Germline CDR1 reads MDHEN; CDR2 reads SYDVKM. CDR3 length equals 15 residues. Trimming took 8 bases from V and 0 from J; bases not matched to a gene: 6. The CDR3 DNA follows: TGTGCCAGCGACAGGGCAGGTGCAACTAATGAAAAACTGTTTTTT. This translates into CASDRAGATNEKLFF.

The CDR3 nucleotides read TGTGCCAGCAGCGGCACTAGCGGGCGGAGCGCGCAGTATTTT. Residues: CASSGTSGRSAQYF. The V call is TRBV2, the J call TRBJ2-3, with 9 bases that match TRBD2. J lost 10 bases, V lost 6 bases, and 11 bases had no gene match. The germline gives CDR1 SNHLY, CDR2 FYNNEI. The CDR3 is made up of 14 amino acids.

Here the CDR3 DNA reads TGCGCCAGCAGCCAGAATAGATTTGAGTACAATGAGCAGTTCTTC. The encoded protein is CASSQNRFEYNEQFF. This rearrangement joins TRBV4-3 to TRBJ2-1; D not certain. Germline loops: CDR1 LGHNA, CDR2 YSLEER. The CDR3 spans 15 residues. V lost 3 bases and J 4 bases, leaving 13 bases between the germline ends.

This sequence joins TRBV6-5 and TRBJ1-5, with D tentatively TRBD1 (6 bases). This CDR3 comprises 13 residues. CDR1 and CDR2 (germline): MNHEY, SVGAGI. CDR3 protein: CASCGQLNQPQHF. CDR3 DNA sequence: TGTGCGTCTTGCGGACAGCTCAATCAGCCCCAGCATTTT.

The V and J genes are TRBV18 and TRBJ2-4, with TRBD1 matching 9 bases. The junction had 14 bases not matched to a gene; V was cut back by 4 bases and J by 1 base. CDR1 is KGHSH, CDR2 LQKENI, per germline. This CDR3 contains 19 residues. The CDR3 loop reads CASSRTGGAGSGAKNIQYF. The CDR3 DNA follows: TGTGCCAGCTCACGAACAGGGGGCGCTGGGAGCGGGGCCAAAAACATTCAGTACTTC. The full variable domain, in which reference TRBV18 and TRBJ2-4 provide the parts outside the CDR3, is NAGVMQNPRHLVRRRGQEARLRCSPMKGHSHVYWYRQLPEEGLKFMVYLQKENIIDESGMPKERFSAEFPKEGPSILRIQQVVRGDSAAYFCASSRTGGAGSGAKNIQYFGAGTRLSVL.

The chain recombines TRBV29-1 with TRBJ2-1, with 10 nucleotides matching TRBD2. The V gene end was trimmed by 1 base and the J gene end by 5 bases; junction bases not matched to a gene: 5. This CDR3 is 15 amino acids long. The V gene's germline CDR1 is SQVTM and CDR2 ANQGSEA. The CDR3: CSVEVWTSGNNEQFF. The CDR3 coding sequence is TGCAGCGTTGAAGTTTGGACTAGCGGAAACAATGAGCAGTTCTTC.

This clone was seen once. The V call is TRBV2, the J call TRBJ1-1; TRBD1 is a possible D gene (5 bases). This CDR3 has 13 amino acids. The germline CDR1 and CDR2 sequences are SNHLY and FYNNEI. V was clipped by 7 bases and J by 1 base, with 10 bases between them. CDR3 sequence reads: CASNGQGNTEAFF. The DNA of the CDR3 is TGTGCCAGCAATGGTCAGGGGAACACTGAAGCTTTCTTT.

This chain connects TRBV9 to TRBJ2-1; 7 positions agree with TRBD2. Per the germline V gene, CDR1 is SGDLS and CDR2 is YYNGEE. V gave up 0 bases and J gave up 5 bases; unmatched junction bases: 14. This CDR3 contains 18 residues. DNA of the CDR3: TGTGCCAGCAGCGTAGCTACGGGGGGAGGGCCTTCTAACAATGAGCAGTTCTTC. Translating it yields CASSVATGGGPSNNEQFF.

This clone was observed a few times. J is TRBJ1-5 and V is TRBV3-1 (or the pseudogene TRBV3-2); D is possibly TRBD1 (6 bases). Germline-derived CDR1 and CDR2 are LGHDT and YNNKEL (reference sequence). The ends were cut back, 6 bases at V and 6 bases at J, with 30 bases in the middle. This CDR3 contains 19 residues. In nucleotides, the CDR3 is TGTGCCAGCAGTCTACTTCGTCTGTTGGTGCAGGGGCAAGGTCAGCCCCAGCATTTT. Translation: CASSLLRLLVQGQGQPQHF.

The V and J genes are TRBV5-6 and TRBJ1-6, with 8 bases identical to TRBD1. CDR3 length: 18 residues. V dropped 2 bases and J dropped 5; count of bases not matched to a gene: 12. CDR1 SGHDT and CDR2 YYEEEE come from the germline V gene. CDR3 amino acids: CASSFRTGKGVHNSPLHF. CDR3 DNA sequence: TGTGCCAGCAGCTTTCGGACAGGGAAGGGTGTCCATAATTCACCCCTCCACTTT.

V is TRBV6-5 and J is TRBJ2-2; TRBD2 aligns across 11 bases. CDR3 length: 15 amino acids. CDR1 and CDR2 from the germline V gene are MNHEY and SVGAGI. V trimming: 6 bases; J trimming: 3 bases; junction bases outside the gene matches: 3. The CDR3 loop is CASRLGLADTGELFF. Here the CDR3 DNA reads TGTGCCAGCAGGCTGGGACTAGCGGACACCGGGGAGCTGTTTTTT.